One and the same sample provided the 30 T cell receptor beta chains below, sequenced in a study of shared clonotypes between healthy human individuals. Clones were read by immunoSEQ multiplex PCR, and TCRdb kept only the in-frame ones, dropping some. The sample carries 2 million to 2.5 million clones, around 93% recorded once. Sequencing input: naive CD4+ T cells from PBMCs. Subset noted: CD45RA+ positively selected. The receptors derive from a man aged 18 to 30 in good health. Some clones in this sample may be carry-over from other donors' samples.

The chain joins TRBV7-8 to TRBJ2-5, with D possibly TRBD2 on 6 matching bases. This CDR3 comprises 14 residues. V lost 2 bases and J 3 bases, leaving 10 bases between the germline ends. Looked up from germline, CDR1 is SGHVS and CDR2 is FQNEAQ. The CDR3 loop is CASSLRAGKETQYF. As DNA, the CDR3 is TGTGCCAGCAGCTTACGAGCGGGCAAAGAGACCCAGTACTTC.

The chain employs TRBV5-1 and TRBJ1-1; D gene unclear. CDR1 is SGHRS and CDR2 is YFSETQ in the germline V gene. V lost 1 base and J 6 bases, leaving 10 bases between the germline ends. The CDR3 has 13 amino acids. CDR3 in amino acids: CASSLTVQAEAFF. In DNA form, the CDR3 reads TGCGCCAGCAGCTTGACAGTTCAGGCTGAAGCTTTCTTT.

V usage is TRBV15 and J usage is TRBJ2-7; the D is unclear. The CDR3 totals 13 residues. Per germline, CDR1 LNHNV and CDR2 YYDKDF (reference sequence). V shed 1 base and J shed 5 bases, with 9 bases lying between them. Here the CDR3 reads CATSRGKSDEQYF. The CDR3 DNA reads TGTGCCACCAGCAGAGGCAAGAGCGACGAGCAGTACTTC.

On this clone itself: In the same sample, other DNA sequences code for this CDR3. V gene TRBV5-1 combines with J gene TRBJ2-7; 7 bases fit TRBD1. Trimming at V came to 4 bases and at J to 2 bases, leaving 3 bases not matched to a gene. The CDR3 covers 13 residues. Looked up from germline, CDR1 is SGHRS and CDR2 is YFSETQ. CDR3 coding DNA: TGCGCCAGCAGCAGGGACAGCCCCTACGAGCAGTACTTC. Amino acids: CASSRDSPYEQYF.

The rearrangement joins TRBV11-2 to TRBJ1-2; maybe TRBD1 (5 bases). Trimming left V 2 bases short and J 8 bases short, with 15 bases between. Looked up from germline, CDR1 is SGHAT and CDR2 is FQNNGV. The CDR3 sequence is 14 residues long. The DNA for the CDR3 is TGTGCCAGCAGCTTAACGGTCGGTCAGGGAGGCTACACCTTC. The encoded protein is CASSLTVGQGGYTF.

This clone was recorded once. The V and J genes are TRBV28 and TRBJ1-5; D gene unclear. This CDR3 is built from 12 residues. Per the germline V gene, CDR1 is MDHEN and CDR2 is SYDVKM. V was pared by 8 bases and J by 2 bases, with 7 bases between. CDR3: CASFPGNQPQHF. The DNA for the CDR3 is TGTGCCAGCTTCCCCGGCAATCAGCCCCAGCATTTT.

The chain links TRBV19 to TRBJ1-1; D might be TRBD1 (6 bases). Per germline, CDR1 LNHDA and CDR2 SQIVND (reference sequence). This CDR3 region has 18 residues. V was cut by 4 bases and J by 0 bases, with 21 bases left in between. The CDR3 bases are TGTGCCAGTAGTACCGTAGGGATGTTTAACAGGGTGAACACTGAAGCTTTCTTT. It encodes CASSTVGMFNRVNTEAFF.

The chain's CDR3 is CASSQEKTGSLAYGYTF. DNA of the CDR3: TGTGCCAGCAGCCAAGAAAAGACAGGGTCCCTGGCCTATGGCTACACCTTC. The gene calls are TRBV4-2 and TRBJ1-2, with 7 nucleotides matching TRBD1. Germline V gene data show CDR1 as LGHNA and CDR2 as YNFKEQ. V lost 0 bases and J lost 4; bases outside the gene matches: 11. The CDR3 consists of 17 residues.

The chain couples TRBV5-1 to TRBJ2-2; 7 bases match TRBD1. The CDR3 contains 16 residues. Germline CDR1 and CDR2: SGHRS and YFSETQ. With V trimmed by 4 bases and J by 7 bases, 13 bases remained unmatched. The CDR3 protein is CASSPSAGGIGGELFF. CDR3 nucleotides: TGCGCCAGCAGCCCATCGGCAGGGGGTATTGGCGGGGAGCTGTTTTTT.

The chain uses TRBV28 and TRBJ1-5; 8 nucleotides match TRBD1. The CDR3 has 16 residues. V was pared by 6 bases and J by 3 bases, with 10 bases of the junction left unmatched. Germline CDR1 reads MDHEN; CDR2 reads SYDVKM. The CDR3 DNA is TGTGCCAGCAGGAAAAGCGACAGGGGCGACAATCAGCCCCAGCATTTT. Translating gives CASRKSDRGDNQPQHF.

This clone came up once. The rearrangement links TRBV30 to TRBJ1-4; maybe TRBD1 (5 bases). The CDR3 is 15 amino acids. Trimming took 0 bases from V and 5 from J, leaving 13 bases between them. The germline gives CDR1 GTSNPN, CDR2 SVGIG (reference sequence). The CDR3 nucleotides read TGTGCCTGGAGTGTACAGGAGGGTCTCAATGAAAAACTGTTTTTT. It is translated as CAWSVQEGLNEKLFF.

The CDR3 is CASSVQGGQTGGYTF. CDR3 DNA sequence: TGTGCCAGCAGCGTACAAGGGGGACAGACCGGTGGCTACACCTTC. J is TRBJ1-2 and V is TRBV9, with TRBD1 matching 7 bases. The trim removed 1 base at V and 7 bases at J, leaving 10 bases unmatched. The CDR3 runs 15 residues. Per the germline V gene, CDR1 is SGDLS and CDR2 is YYNGEE.

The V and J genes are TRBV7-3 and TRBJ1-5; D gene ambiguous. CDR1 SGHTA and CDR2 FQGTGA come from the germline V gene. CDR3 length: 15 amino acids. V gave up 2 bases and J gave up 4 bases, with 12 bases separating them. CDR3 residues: CASSLEPGLNQPQHF. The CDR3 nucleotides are TGTGCCAGCAGCTTAGAACCAGGCCTTAATCAGCCCCAGCATTTT.

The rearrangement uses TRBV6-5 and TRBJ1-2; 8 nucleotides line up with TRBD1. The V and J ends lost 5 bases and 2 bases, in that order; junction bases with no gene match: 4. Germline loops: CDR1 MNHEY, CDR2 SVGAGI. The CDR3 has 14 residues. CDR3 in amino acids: CASSAGGRNYGYTF. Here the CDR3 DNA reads TGTGCCAGCAGTGCAGGGGGCCGGAACTATGGCTACACCTTC.

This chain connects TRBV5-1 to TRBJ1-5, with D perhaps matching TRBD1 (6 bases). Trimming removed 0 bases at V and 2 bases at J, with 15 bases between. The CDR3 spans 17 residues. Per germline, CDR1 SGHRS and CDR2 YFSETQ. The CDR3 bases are TGCGCCAGCAGCTTGGATTTGGGGGCGGTTTGCAATCAGCCCCAGCATTTT. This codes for CASSLDLGAVCNQPQHF.

CDR3: CASSLGQGVVHEQYF. In DNA form, the CDR3 reads TGTGCCAGCAGCCTAGGACAGGGAGTGGTCCACGAGCAGTACTTC. The V and J genes are TRBV5-6 and TRBJ2-7, with 8 bases matching TRBD1. The ends lost 4 bases at V and 5 bases at J; junction bases unmatched: 11. CDR1 SGHDT and CDR2 YYEEEE come from the germline V gene. The CDR3 contains 15 residues.

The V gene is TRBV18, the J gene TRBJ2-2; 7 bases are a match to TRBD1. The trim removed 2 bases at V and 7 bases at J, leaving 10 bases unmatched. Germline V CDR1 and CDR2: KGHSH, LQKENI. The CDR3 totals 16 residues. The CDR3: CASSPAVRGKIGELFF. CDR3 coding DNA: TGTGCCAGCTCACCAGCGGTCAGGGGGAAGATCGGGGAGCTGTTTTTT.

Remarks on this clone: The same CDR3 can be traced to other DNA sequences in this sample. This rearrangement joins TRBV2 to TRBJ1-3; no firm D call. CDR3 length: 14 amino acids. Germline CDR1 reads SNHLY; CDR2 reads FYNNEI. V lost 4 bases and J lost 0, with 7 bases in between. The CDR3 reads CASSVGSSGNTIYF. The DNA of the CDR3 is TGTGCCAGCAGTGTGGGCAGCTCTGGAAACACCATATATTTT.

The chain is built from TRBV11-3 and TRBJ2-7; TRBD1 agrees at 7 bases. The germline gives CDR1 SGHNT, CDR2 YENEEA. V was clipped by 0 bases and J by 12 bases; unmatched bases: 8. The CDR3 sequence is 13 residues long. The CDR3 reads CASSLDRLGQPYF. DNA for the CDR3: TGTGCCAGCAGCTTAGATCGGTTGGGACAGCCGTACTTC.

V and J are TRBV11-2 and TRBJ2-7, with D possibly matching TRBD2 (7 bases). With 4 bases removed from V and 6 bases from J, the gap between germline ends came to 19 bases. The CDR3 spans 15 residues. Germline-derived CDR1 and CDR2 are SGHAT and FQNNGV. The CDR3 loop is CASSSPPRGGSEQYF. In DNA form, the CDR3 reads TGTGCCAGCAGCTCTCCACCGAGGGGGGGGAGCGAGCAGTACTTC. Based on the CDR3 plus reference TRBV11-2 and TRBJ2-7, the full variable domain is EAGVAQSPRYKIIEKRQSVAFWCNPISGHATLYWYQQILGQGPKLLIQFQNNGVVDDSQLPKDRFSAERLKGVDSTLKIQPAKLEDSAVYLCASSSPPRGGSEQYFGPGTRLTVT.

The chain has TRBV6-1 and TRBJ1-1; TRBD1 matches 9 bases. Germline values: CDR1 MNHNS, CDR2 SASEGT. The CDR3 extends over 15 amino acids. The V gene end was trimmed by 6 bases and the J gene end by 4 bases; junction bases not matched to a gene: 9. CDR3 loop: CASRRPGQGPTEAFF. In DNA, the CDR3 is TGTGCCAGCAGGCGGCCGGGACAGGGACCCACTGAAGCTTTCTTT.

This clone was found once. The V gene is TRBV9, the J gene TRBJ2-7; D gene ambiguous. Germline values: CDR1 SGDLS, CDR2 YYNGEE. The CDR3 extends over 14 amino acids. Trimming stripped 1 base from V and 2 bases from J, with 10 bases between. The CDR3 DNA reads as TGTGCCAGCAGCGTAATGGACCGACCCTACGAGCAGTACTTC. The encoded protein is CASSVMDRPYEQYF.

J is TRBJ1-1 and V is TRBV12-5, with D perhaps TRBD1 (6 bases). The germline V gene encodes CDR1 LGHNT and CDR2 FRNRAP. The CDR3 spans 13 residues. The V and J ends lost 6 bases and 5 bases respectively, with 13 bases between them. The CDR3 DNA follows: TGTGCTAGTGGCCCGGAAAGGGGGACTGAAGCTTTCTTT. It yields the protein CASGPERGTEAFF.

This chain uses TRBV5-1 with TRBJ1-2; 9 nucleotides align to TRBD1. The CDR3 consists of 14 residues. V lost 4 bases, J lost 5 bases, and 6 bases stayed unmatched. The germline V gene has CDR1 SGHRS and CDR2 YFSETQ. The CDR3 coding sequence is TGCGCCAGCAGCGCTGGACAGGGGAGTTATGGCTACACCTTC. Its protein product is CASSAGQGSYGYTF.

The CDR3 nucleotides read TGTGCCAGCTCACGTGCCGGGACAGGATATACCGGGGAGCTGTTTTTT. Translating it yields CASSRAGTGYTGELFF. The chain carries TRBV18 and TRBJ2-2; TRBD1 aligns across 8 bases. This CDR3 region has 16 residues. The ends lost 4 bases at V and 5 bases at J; junction bases unmatched: 9. Germline V CDR1 and CDR2: KGHSH, LQKENI. The whole variable domain, filled in from reference TRBV18 and TRBJ2-2, reads NAGVMQNPRHLVRRRGQEARLRCSPMKGHSHVYWYRQLPEEGLKFMVYLQKENIIDESGMPKERFSAEFPKEGPSILRIQQVVRGDSAAYFCASSRAGTGYTGELFFGEGSRLTVL.

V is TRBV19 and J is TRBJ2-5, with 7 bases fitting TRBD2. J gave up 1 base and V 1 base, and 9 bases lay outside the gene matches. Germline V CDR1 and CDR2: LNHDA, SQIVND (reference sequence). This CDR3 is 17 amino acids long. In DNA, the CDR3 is TGTGCCAGTAGTATAGGATGGCGGGAGAGGGCCCAAGAGACCCAGTACTTC. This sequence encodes CASSIGWRERAQETQYF. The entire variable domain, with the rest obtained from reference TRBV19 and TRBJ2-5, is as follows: DGGITQSPKYLFRKEGQNVTLSCEQNLNHDAMYWYRQDPGQGLRLIYYSQIVNDFQKGDIAEGYSVSREKKESFPLTVTSAQKNPTAFYLCASSIGWRERAQETQYFGPGTRLLVL.

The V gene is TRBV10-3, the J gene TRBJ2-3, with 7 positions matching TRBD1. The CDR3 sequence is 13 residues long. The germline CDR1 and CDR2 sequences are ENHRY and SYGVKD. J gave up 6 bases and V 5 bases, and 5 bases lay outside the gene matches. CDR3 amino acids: CAISTTGVDTQYF. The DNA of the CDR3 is TGTGCCATCAGTACTACAGGGGTTGATACGCAGTATTTT.

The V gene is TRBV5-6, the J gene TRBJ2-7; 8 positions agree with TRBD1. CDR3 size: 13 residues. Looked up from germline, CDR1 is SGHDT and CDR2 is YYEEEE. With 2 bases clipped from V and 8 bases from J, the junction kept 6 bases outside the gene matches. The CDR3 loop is CASSFTTGEQQYF. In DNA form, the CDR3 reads TGTGCCAGCAGCTTTACGACAGGGGAACAGCAGTACTTC.

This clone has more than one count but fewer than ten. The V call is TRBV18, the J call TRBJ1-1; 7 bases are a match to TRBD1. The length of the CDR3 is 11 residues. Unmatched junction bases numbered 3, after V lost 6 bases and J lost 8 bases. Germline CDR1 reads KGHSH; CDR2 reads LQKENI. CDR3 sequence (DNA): TGTGCCAGCTCTCCGGGACAGGAAGCTTTCTTT. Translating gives CASSPGQEAFF.

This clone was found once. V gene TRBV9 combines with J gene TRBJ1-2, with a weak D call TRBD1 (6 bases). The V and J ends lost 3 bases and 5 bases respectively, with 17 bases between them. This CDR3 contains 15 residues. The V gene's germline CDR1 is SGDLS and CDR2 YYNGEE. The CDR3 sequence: CASSAPPGRGYGYTF. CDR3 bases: TGTGCCAGCAGCGCGCCGCCCGGGAGGGGGTATGGCTACACCTTC.